Listed below are T cell receptor beta chains from one sample, sequenced in a study of Graves' ophthalmopathy and Graves' hyperthyroidism. TCRdb reprocessed the multiplex PCR reads with MiXCR, giving one entry per CDR3 protein. The table records about 380,000 distinct CDR3 sequences, approximately 15% of them present only once. The sequencing input was peripheral blood. These receptors were taken from a woman in her late teens or twenties with stable Graves' hyperthyroidism. CDR3s include the opening cysteine and the closing phenylalanine or tryptophan. Each record gives: V gene, J gene, clone size, D gene, CDR3 DNA, CDR3 protein. A D gene is named only where the DNA matches it firmly. Clone size, where shown, is once, few, many, or a class for clones that have expanded.

v_call: TRBV5-6
j_call: TRBJ2-7
clone_size: few
d_call: -
cdr3_nt: TGTGCCTCCCATAACCGGGACACAAGTCATTACGAGCAGTACTTC
cdr3_aa: CASHNRDTSHYEQYF

v_call: TRBV20-1
j_call: TRBJ2-4
clone_size: many
d_call: -
cdr3_nt: TGCAGTGTAGACGGGGCCCAAAACATTCAGTACTTC
cdr3_aa: CSVDGAQNIQYF

v_call: TRBV7-2
j_call: TRBJ1-2
clone_size: many
d_call: -
cdr3_nt: TGTGCCAGCAGCATAGGGGGCTATGGCTACACCTTC
cdr3_aa: CASSIGGYGYTF

v_call: TRBV6-5
j_call: TRBJ1-5
clone_size: many
d_call: TRBD1
cdr3_nt: TGTGCCAGCAGTTACGTACCCGGGACAGGAAGCGCCCAGCATTTT
cdr3_aa: CASSYVPGTGSAQHF

v_call: TRBV15
j_call: TRBJ2-5
clone_size: -
d_call: TRBD2
cdr3_nt: TGTGCCACCAGCAAAAGCGGGAGGGGGAGAGAGACCCAGTACTTC
cdr3_aa: CATSKSGRGRETQYF

v_call: TRBV12-5
j_call: TRBJ2-2
clone_size: many
d_call: TRBD1
cdr3_nt: TGTGCTAGTGGTTCGGCTGGGGCCTGGACAGGGAACACCGGGGAGCTGTTTTTT
cdr3_aa: CASGSAGAWTGNTGELFF

v_call: TRBV28
j_call: TRBJ2-7
clone_size: many
d_call: TRBD1
cdr3_nt: TGTGCCAGCGGGCCTGCCGGGACAGGGTTCTACGAGCAGTACTTC
cdr3_aa: CASGPAGTGFYEQYF

v_call: TRBV15
j_call: TRBJ2-5
clone_size: many
d_call: TRBD1
cdr3_nt: TGTGCCACCAGAAGAGAGCGGACAGGGGATCGCCAAGAGACCCAGTACTTC
cdr3_aa: CATRRERTGDRQETQYF

v_call: TRBV6-1
j_call: TRBJ1-5
clone_size: many
d_call: TRBD1
cdr3_nt: TGTGCCAGCAGGCTAGGGACAGGGAATCAGCCCCAGCATTTT
cdr3_aa: CASRLGTGNQPQHF

v_call: TRBV7-6
j_call: TRBJ2-7
clone_size: many
d_call: TRBD1
cdr3_nt: TGTGCCAGCAGCTTAGGGGCTCGACAGGGGGCGGGCTACGAGCAGTACTTC
cdr3_aa: CASSLGARQGAGYEQYF

v_call: TRBV12-3/TRBV12-4
j_call: TRBJ1-5
clone_size: many
d_call: -
cdr3_nt: TGTGCCAGCAGCCATGACAGGAGCAATCAGCCCCAGCATTTT
cdr3_aa: CASSHDRSNQPQHF

v_call: TRBV5-1
j_call: TRBJ1-2
clone_size: many
d_call: TRBD1
cdr3_nt: TGCGCCAGCAGCTTGGGGGACAGCACCTATGGCTACACCTTC
cdr3_aa: CASSLGDSTYGYTF

v_call: TRBV20-1
j_call: TRBJ1-2
clone_size: many
d_call: -
cdr3_nt: TGCAGTGCTAACCGACTACAGGAAGCTTATGGCTACACCTTC
cdr3_aa: CSANRLQEAYGYTF

v_call: TRBV20-1
j_call: TRBJ2-5
clone_size: many
d_call: TRBD2
cdr3_nt: TGCAGTGCTGGGGGCCTAGCGGGTACCCGGGGGGAGACCCAGTACTTC
cdr3_aa: CSAGGLAGTRGETQYF

v_call: TRBV12-3/TRBV12-4
j_call: TRBJ2-7
clone_size: -
d_call: -
cdr3_nt: TGTGCCAGCAGCGGACTGACCCTACGCGAGCAGTACTTC
cdr3_aa: CASSGLTLREQYF

v_call: TRBV6-5
j_call: TRBJ1-2
clone_size: many
d_call: TRBD1
cdr3_nt: TGTGCCAGCAGTTACGAGGGGGCAGCCCTGGATGGCTACACCTTC
cdr3_aa: CASSYEGAALDGYTF

v_call: TRBV28
j_call: TRBJ2-7
clone_size: many
d_call: -
cdr3_nt: TGTGCCAGCAGGCCAACAGGGATAGGCTCCTACGAGCAGTACTTC
cdr3_aa: CASRPTGIGSYEQYF

v_call: TRBV6-1
j_call: TRBJ1-3
clone_size: many
d_call: -
cdr3_nt: TGTGCCAGCAGTCTCACAGGGCCCATCTCTGGAAACACCATATATTTT
cdr3_aa: CASSLTGPISGNTIYF

v_call: TRBV5-1
j_call: TRBJ1-2
clone_size: -
d_call: -
cdr3_nt: TGCGCCAGCAGCTTGGAAGGACCCGACTACACCTTC
cdr3_aa: CASSLEGPDYTF

v_call: TRBV3-1
j_call: TRBJ2-7
clone_size: -
d_call: -
cdr3_nt: TGTGCCAGCAGCCAAGATGAGGGGTCGAGCTCCTACGAGCAGTACTTC
cdr3_aa: CASSQDEGSSSYEQYF

v_call: TRBV24-1
j_call: TRBJ2-2
clone_size: -
d_call: -
cdr3_nt: TGTGCCACCAGTGACAACTCAGGACGCAACCCGAACACCGGGGAGCTGTTTTTT
cdr3_aa: CATSDNSGRNPNTGELFF

v_call: TRBV6-5
j_call: TRBJ1-1
clone_size: many
d_call: -
cdr3_nt: TGTGCCAGCAGTTACCACCCCCGTGGGACTGAAGCTTTCTTT
cdr3_aa: CASSYHPRGTEAFF

v_call: TRBV7-9
j_call: TRBJ1-1
clone_size: many
d_call: TRBD1
cdr3_nt: TGTGCCAGCAGCTTAGCCAGGCCCGGACAGGGCACTGAAGCTTTCTTT
cdr3_aa: CASSLARPGQGTEAFF

v_call: TRBV24-1
j_call: TRBJ2-7
clone_size: many
d_call: TRBD1
cdr3_nt: TGTGCCACCAGTGATGCCCCGGGACAGGGGGCCTTGCAGTACTTC
cdr3_aa: CATSDAPGQGALQYF

v_call: TRBV19
j_call: TRBJ1-2
clone_size: many
d_call: -
cdr3_nt: TGTGCCAGTAGTATCTGGGGCAAAGGCGGCTCTTATGGCTACACCTTC
cdr3_aa: CASSIWGKGGSYGYTF

v_call: TRBV7-3
j_call: TRBJ2-6
clone_size: many
d_call: -
cdr3_nt: TGTGCCAGCAGCCCGAGGGTATTCTCTGGGGCCAACGTCCTGACTTTC
cdr3_aa: CASSPRVFSGANVLTF

v_call: TRBV13
j_call: TRBJ1-1
clone_size: many
d_call: -
cdr3_nt: TGTGCCAGCAGCCCACTGGGACGGTTCACTGAAGCTTTCTTT
cdr3_aa: CASSPLGRFTEAFF

v_call: TRBV19
j_call: TRBJ1-1
clone_size: many
d_call: TRBD1
cdr3_nt: TGTGCCAGTAGTATGGCAGGGGGCGGTTGGTACACTGAAGCTTTCTTT
cdr3_aa: CASSMAGGGWYTEAFF

v_call: TRBV4-1
j_call: TRBJ1-1
clone_size: few
d_call: -
cdr3_nt: TGCGCCAGCAAGTCTACAGGGAGGAACACTGAAGCTTTCTTT
cdr3_aa: CASKSTGRNTEAFF

v_call: TRBV7-6
j_call: TRBJ2-2
clone_size: few
d_call: -
cdr3_nt: TGTGCCAGCACCCCTCGGGCGGACAGCCCCGGGGAGCTGTTTTTT
cdr3_aa: CASTPRADSPGELFF

v_call: TRBV11-2
j_call: TRBJ1-1
clone_size: -
d_call: TRBD1
cdr3_nt: TGTGCCAGCAGCGAAACAGGGGCGGGAGGCACTGAAGCTTTCTTT
cdr3_aa: CASSETGAGGTEAFF

v_call: TRBV6-4
j_call: TRBJ2-5
clone_size: -
d_call: TRBD1
cdr3_nt: TGTGCCAGCAGAATTTCAGGGGGCCAAGGGACCCAGTACTTC
cdr3_aa: CASRISGGQGTQYF

v_call: TRBV24-1
j_call: TRBJ2-7
clone_size: -
d_call: -
cdr3_nt: TGTGCCACCAGCCCCCGGAATAGGCAGAGTAACTACGAGCAGTACTTC
cdr3_aa: CATSPRNRQSNYEQYF

v_call: TRBV12-3/TRBV12-4
j_call: TRBJ1-5
clone_size: many
d_call: TRBD1
cdr3_nt: TGTGCCAGCAGCAAACCAAGACAGGGGGACAATCAGCCCCAGCATTTT
cdr3_aa: CASSKPRQGDNQPQHF

v_call: TRBV19
j_call: TRBJ1-2
clone_size: many
d_call: -
cdr3_nt: TGTGCCAGTAGCAGACGGACAGCCCCAAACTATGGCTACACCTTC
cdr3_aa: CASSRRTAPNYGYTF

v_call: TRBV15
j_call: TRBJ2-5
clone_size: many
d_call: TRBD1
cdr3_nt: TGTGCCACCAGCAGGGGCCTAAGGGGGCGGCTTCACCGGCCCAAGCCCCAGTACTTC
cdr3_aa: CATSRGLRGRLHRPKPQYF

v_call: TRBV27
j_call: TRBJ2-7
clone_size: many
d_call: -
cdr3_nt: TGTGCCAGCAGTTCCCGGGCCTCCTACGAGCAGTACTTC
cdr3_aa: CASSSRASYEQYF

v_call: TRBV20-1
j_call: TRBJ2-5
clone_size: many
d_call: -
cdr3_nt: TGCAGTGCTAGAGATCTGGCGGGGTGGCAAGAGACCCAGTACTTC
cdr3_aa: CSARDLAGWQETQYF

v_call: TRBV19
j_call: TRBJ2-5
clone_size: many
d_call: TRBD1
cdr3_nt: TGTGCCAGTAGTATCGGACAGGGGAGGGAGACCCAGTACTTC
cdr3_aa: CASSIGQGRETQYF

v_call: TRBV5-5
j_call: TRBJ2-5
clone_size: -
d_call: -
cdr3_nt: TGTGCCAGCAGCGACAAGGGGCGACAAGAGACCCAGTACTTC
cdr3_aa: CASSDKGRQETQYF

v_call: TRBV5-1
j_call: TRBJ2-2
clone_size: -
d_call: -
cdr3_nt: TGCGCCAGCAGCTTCGCAGGGCTCACCGGGGAGCTGTTTTTT
cdr3_aa: CASSFAGLTGELFF

v_call: TRBV25-1
j_call: TRBJ1-1
clone_size: many
d_call: TRBD1
cdr3_nt: TGTGCCAGCAGTGATAGCAATTCAGGGGGAGCTTTCTTT
cdr3_aa: CASSDSNSGGAFF

v_call: TRBV2
j_call: TRBJ2-5
clone_size: many
d_call: -
cdr3_nt: TGTGCCAGCAACGGGTGGAAGACGGAGACCCAGTACTTC
cdr3_aa: CASNGWKTETQYF

v_call: TRBV6-1
j_call: TRBJ2-7
clone_size: many
d_call: -
cdr3_nt: TGTGCCAGCAGTGGAGGAGACAGCTCCTACGAGCAGTACTTC
cdr3_aa: CASSGGDSSYEQYF

v_call: TRBV20-1
j_call: TRBJ2-5
clone_size: many
d_call: -
cdr3_nt: TGCAGTGCTAGAGCGGGGGCGGAGACCCAGTACTTC
cdr3_aa: CSARAGAETQYF

v_call: TRBV2
j_call: TRBJ2-4
clone_size: many
d_call: -
cdr3_nt: TGTGCCAGCAGTGAAGGAGGGGGGTTAGCCAAAAACATTCAGTACTTC
cdr3_aa: CASSEGGGLAKNIQYF

v_call: TRBV10-3
j_call: TRBJ2-5
clone_size: few
d_call: -
cdr3_nt: TGTGCCAGTACACAGCCCCCCGGGGAGACCCAGTACTTC
cdr3_aa: CASTQPPGETQYF

v_call: TRBV20-1
j_call: TRBJ2-2
clone_size: many
d_call: TRBD2
cdr3_nt: TGCAGTGCCCTGGGACTAGCGAGCACCGGGGAGCTGTTTTTT
cdr3_aa: CSALGLASTGELFF

v_call: TRBV29-1
j_call: TRBJ1-2
clone_size: -
d_call: -
cdr3_nt: TGCAGCGTTGGGGAGCCTCGGGGCTATGGCTACACCTTC
cdr3_aa: CSVGEPRGYGYTF

v_call: TRBV2
j_call: TRBJ2-5
clone_size: -
d_call: -
cdr3_nt: TGTGCCAGCAGCCTCAATTTAGGGGAGCCGAGGGATCAAGAGACCCAGTACTTC
cdr3_aa: CASSLNLGEPRDQETQYF

v_call: TRBV5-1
j_call: TRBJ1-1
clone_size: many
d_call: TRBD1
cdr3_nt: TGCGCCAGCAGCTTACTCGGGACAGAAATACGGAACACTGAAGCTTTCTTT
cdr3_aa: CASSLLGTEIRNTEAFF

v_call: TRBV7-8
j_call: TRBJ1-2
clone_size: many
d_call: TRBD1
cdr3_nt: TGTGCCAGCAGCGGACTAACCGGGACAGCTAACTATGGCTACACCTTC
cdr3_aa: CASSGLTGTANYGYTF

v_call: TRBV6-1
j_call: TRBJ1-1
clone_size: -
d_call: -
cdr3_nt: TGTGCCAGCAGTGAAGCAGGGATCAGTGAAGCTTTCTTT
cdr3_aa: CASSEAGISEAFF

v_call: TRBV12-3/TRBV12-4
j_call: TRBJ1-2
clone_size: many
d_call: -
cdr3_nt: TGTGCCAGCAGTTTAGAGGGGCAGGATGGCTACACCTTC
cdr3_aa: CASSLEGQDGYTF

v_call: TRBV7-9
j_call: TRBJ2-5
clone_size: many
d_call: -
cdr3_nt: TGTGCCAGCAGCAAAAAAGAGGAGACCCAGTACTTC
cdr3_aa: CASSKKEETQYF

v_call: TRBV4-1
j_call: TRBJ1-2
clone_size: -
d_call: TRBD1
cdr3_nt: TGCGCCAGCAGCCAAGTGCCTGGGACAGGGGCCTATGGCTACACCTTC
cdr3_aa: CASSQVPGTGAYGYTF

v_call: TRBV5-1
j_call: TRBJ2-7
clone_size: -
d_call: -
cdr3_nt: TGCGCCAGCAGCCCCCCAGCGTCCCGGGAGCAGTACTTC
cdr3_aa: CASSPPASREQYF

v_call: TRBV24-1
j_call: TRBJ1-1
clone_size: many
d_call: -
cdr3_nt: TGTGCCACCAGTGATTTGTTGCGACAGGCGATGAACACTGAAGCTTTCTTT
cdr3_aa: CATSDLLRQAMNTEAFF

v_call: TRBV6-1
j_call: TRBJ1-1
clone_size: many
d_call: -
cdr3_nt: TGTGCCAGCAGTGAAAGGACTTCCGTCCCCGAATTT
cdr3_aa: CASSERTSVPEF